Sequencing of this T cell receptor beta chain was carried out in a study of immune evolution from preneoplasia to lung adenocarcinoma. Generated by immunoSEQ multiplex PCR, the TCRdb table keeps only in-frame clones and is missing some. This table holds 8,500 to 14,000 clones, roughly 79% found once. Histologic diagnosis was independently verified by two lung pathologists. The origin of this receptor is a person in their sixties or seventies with lung adenocarcinoma. The sequencing sample was made of FFPE minimally invasive lung adenocarcinoma tissue.

DNA for the CDR3: TGTGCCAGCAGCGGGGACAGCCTCTATGGCTACACCTTC. It codes for CASSGDSLYGYTF. V is TRBV28 and J is TRBJ1-2; TRBD1 matches at 7 bases. J lost 4 bases, V lost 6 bases, and 5 bases had no gene match. The CDR3 is made up of 13 amino acids. Germline V gene lookup returns CDR1 MDHEN and CDR2 SYDVKM.